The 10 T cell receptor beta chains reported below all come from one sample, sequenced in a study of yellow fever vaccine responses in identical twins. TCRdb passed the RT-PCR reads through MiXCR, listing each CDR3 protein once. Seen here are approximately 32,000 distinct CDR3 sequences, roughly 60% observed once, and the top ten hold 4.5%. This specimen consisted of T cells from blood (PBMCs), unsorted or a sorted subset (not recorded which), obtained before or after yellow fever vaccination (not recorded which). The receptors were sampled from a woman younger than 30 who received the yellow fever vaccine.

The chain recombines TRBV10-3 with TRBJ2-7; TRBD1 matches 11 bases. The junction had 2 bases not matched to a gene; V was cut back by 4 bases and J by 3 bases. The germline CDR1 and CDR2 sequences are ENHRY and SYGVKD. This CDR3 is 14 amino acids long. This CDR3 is CAISGDRGSYEQYF. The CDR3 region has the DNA TGTGCCATCAGTGGGGACAGGGGGAGCTACGAGCAGTACTTC.

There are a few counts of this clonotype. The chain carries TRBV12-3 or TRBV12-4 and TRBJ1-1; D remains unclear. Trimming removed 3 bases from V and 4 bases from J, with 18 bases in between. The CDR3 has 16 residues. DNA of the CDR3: TGTGCCAGCAGTTTTGTCGTGACAAGGGAGGGCACTGAAGCTTTCTTT. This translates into CASSFVVTREGTEAFF.

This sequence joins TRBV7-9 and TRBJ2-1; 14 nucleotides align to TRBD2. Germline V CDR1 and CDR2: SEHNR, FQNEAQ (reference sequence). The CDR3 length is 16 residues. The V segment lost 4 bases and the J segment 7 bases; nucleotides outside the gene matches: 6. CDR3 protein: CASSSRTSGRRNEQFF. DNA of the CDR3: TGTGCCAGCAGCTCTCGGACTAGCGGGAGGAGAAATGAGCAGTTCTTC.

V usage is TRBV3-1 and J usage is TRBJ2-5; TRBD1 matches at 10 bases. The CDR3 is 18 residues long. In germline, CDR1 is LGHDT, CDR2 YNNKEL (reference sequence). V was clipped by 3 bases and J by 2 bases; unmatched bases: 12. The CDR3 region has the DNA TGTGCCAGCAGCCATGCCGACAGGGGGCCGCCCTTTCAAGAGACCCAGTACTTC. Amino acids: CASSHADRGPPFQETQYF.

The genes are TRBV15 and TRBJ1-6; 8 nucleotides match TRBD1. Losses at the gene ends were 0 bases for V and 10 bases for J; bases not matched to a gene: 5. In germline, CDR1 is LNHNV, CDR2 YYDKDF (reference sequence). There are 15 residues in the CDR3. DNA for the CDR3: TGTGCCACCAGCAGAGATCCGGGACAGGACTCACCCCTCCACTTT. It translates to CATSRDPGQDSPLHF.

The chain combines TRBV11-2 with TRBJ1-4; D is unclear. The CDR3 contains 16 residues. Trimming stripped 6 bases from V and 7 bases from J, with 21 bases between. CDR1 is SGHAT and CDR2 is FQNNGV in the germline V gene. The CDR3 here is CASRPVRKGQTEKLFF. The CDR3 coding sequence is TGTGCCAGCAGACCCGTCCGAAAGGGCCAAACTGAAAAACTGTTTTTT.

The CDR3 nucleotides read TGTGCCAGTACCGTGACTGGGGCCAACGTCCTGACTTTC. This gives the protein CASTVTGANVLTF. This chain links TRBV19 with TRBJ2-6; D uncertain. V lost 7 bases and J 2 bases, leaving 6 bases between the germline ends. There are 13 residues in the CDR3. Germline V gene sequence: CDR1 LNHDA, CDR2 SQIVND (reference sequence).

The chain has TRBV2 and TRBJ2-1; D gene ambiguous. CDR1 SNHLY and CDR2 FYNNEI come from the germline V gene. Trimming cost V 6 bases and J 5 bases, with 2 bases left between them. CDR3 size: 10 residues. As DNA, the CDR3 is TGTGCCAGCAGAAACAATGAGCAGTTCTTC. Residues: CASRNNEQFF. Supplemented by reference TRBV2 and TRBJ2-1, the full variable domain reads EPEVTQTPSHQVTQMGQEVILRCVPISNHLYFYWYRQILGQKVEFLVSFYNNEISEKSEIFDDQFSVERPDGSNFTLKIRSTKLEDSAMYFCASRNNEQFFGPGTRLTVL.

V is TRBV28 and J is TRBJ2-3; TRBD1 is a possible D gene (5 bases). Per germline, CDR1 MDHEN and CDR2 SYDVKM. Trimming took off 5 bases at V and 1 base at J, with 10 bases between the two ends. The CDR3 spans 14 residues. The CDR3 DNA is TGTGCCAGCAGTCCCTGGGGCCGCACAGATACGCAGTATTTT. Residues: CASSPWGRTDTQYF.

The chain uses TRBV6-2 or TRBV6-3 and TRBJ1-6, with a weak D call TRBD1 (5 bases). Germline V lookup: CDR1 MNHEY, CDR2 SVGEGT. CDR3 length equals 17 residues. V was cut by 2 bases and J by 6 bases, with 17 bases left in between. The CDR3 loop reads CASSYLTGTTTNSPLHF. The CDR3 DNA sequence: TGTGCCAGCAGTTACCTAACCGGGACGACGACTAATTCACCCCTCCACTTT.